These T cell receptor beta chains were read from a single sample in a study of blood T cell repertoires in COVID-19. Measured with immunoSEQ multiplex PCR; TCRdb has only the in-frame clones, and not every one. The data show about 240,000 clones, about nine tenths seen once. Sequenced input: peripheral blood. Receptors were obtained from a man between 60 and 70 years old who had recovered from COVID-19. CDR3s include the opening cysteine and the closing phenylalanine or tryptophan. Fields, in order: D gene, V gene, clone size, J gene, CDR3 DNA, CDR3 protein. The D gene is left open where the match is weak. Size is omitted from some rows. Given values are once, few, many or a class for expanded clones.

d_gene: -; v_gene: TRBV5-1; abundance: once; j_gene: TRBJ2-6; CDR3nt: TGCGCCAGCAGCTTTGTCGGGATCTCGGCCTCTGGGGCCAACGTCCTGACTTTC; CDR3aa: CASSFVGISASGANVLTF
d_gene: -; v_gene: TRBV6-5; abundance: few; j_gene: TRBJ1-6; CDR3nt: TGTGCCAGCCGAAGGACAGTTACGGATAATTCACCCCTCCACTTT; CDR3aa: CASRRTVTDNSPLHF
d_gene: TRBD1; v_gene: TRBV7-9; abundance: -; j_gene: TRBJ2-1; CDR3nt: TGTGCCAGCAGCCAGGGGGCGACCAGAGTCAATGAGCAGTTCTTC; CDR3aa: CASSQGATRVNEQFF
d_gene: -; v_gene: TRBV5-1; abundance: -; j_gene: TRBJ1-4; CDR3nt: TGCGCCAGCAGCCCTGTACAGGGAAGGGTTGAAAAACTGTTTTTT; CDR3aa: CASSPVQGRVEKLFF
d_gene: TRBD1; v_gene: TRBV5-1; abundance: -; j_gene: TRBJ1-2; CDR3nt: TGCGCCAGCAGCTTGCTGAGGGACAGCGGCTATGGCTACACCTTC; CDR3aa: CASSLLRDSGYGYTF
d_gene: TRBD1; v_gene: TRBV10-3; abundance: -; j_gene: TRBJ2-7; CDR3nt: TGTGCCATCAGCGGGACAGAGTACGAGCAGTACTTC; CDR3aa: CAISGTEYEQYF
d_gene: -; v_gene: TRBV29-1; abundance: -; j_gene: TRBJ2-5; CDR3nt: TGCAGCGTTGAAGATCGAGCAACGGAGACCCAGTACTTC; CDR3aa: CSVEDRATETQYF
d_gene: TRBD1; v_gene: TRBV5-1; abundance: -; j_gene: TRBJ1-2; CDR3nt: TGCGCCAGCAGCTGGCCGGGACAGGGACTAGGCTACACCTTC; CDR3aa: CASSWPGQGLGYTF
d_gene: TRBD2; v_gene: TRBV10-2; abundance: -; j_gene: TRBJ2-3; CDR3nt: TGCGCCAGCAGTGAGCCAGCGGGGCCCACTACAGATACGCAGTATTTT; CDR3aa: CASSEPAGPTTDTQYF
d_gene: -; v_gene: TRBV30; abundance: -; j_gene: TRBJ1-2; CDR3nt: TGTGCCTGGAGTGGCCACCGGGGAAGATATGGCTACACCTTC; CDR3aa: CAWSGHRGRYGYTF
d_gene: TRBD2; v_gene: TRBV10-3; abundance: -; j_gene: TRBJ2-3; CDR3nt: TGTGCCATCAGTCCCAATGGGGCGGGGGGGAGCACAGATACGCAGTATTTT; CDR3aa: CAISPNGAGGSTDTQYF
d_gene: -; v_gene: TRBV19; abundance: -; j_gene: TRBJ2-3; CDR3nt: TGTGCCAGTAGTATATTGCATTCGGGGACAGATACGCAGTATTTT; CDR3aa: CASSILHSGTDTQYF
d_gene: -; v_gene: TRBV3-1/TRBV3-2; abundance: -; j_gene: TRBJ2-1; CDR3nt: TGTGCCAGCAGCTCCAACTCCTACAATGAGCAGTTCTTC; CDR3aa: CASSSNSYNEQFF
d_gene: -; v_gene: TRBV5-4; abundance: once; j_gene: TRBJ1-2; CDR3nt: TGTGCCAGCAGCTTGGCCATGGGGGCTAATGGCTACACCTTC; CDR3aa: CASSLAMGANGYTF
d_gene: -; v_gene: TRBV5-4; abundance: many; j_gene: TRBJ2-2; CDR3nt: TGTGCCAGCAGCCTACGGGACTTCGGGGAGCTGTTTTTT; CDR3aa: CASSLRDFGELFF
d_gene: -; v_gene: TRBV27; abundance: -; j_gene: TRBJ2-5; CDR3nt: TGTGCCAGCTCTTCAGGACTCCCAGAGACCCAGTACTTC; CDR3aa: CASSSGLPETQYF
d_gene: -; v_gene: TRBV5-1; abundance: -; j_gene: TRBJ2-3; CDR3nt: TGCGCCAGCAGTCCCGGGGGTACAGATACGCAGTATTTT; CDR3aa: CASSPGGTDTQYF
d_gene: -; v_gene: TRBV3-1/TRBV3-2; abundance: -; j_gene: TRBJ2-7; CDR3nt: TGTGCCAGCAGCCAACGTAGGACAGACTCCTACGAGCAGTACTTC; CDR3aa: CASSQRRTDSYEQYF
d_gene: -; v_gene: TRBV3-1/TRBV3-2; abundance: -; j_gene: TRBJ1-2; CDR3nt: TGTGCCAGCAGCCATCCCCCAGGTCGCGGCTACACCTTC; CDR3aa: CASSHPPGRGYTF
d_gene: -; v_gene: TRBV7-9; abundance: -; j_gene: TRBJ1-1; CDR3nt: TGTGCCAGCAGCTTAAAAGGAGGTCGAGCCGAAGCTTTCTTT; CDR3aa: CASSLKGGRAEAFF
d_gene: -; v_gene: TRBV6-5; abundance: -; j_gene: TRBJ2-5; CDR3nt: TGTGCCAGCAGTTACCCCGGGACCCAGTACTTC; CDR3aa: CASSYPGTQYF
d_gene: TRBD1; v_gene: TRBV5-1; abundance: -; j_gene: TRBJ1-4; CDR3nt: TGCGCCAGCAGCCGACAGGGGGAACGTGAAAAACTGTTTTTT; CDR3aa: CASSRQGEREKLFF
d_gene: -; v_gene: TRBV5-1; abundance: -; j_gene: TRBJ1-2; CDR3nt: TGCGCCAGCAGCTTGGTGATCACAGGGCAATGGGGCTACACCTTC; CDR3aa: CASSLVITGQWGYTF
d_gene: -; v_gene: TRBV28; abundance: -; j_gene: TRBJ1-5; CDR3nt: TGTGCCAGCAGTTTAACCCAGGGAGGTCAGCCCCAGCATTTT; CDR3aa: CASSLTQGGQPQHF
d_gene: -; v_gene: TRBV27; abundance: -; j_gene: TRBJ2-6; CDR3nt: TGTGCCAGCAGTTTAATAGGACAGAAATTCTCTGGGGCCAACGTCCTGACTTTC; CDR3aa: CASSLIGQKFSGANVLTF
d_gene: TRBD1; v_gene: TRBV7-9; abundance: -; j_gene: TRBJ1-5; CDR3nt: TGTGCCAGCAGCTCAGACAGGGTTAATCAGCCCCAGCATTTT; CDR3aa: CASSSDRVNQPQHF
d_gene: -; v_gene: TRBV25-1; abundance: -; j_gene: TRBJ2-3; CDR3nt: TGTGCCAGCAAGGAGGGGAACACAGATACGCAGTATTTT; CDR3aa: CASKEGNTDTQYF
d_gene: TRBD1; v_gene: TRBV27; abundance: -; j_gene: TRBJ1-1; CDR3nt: TGTGCCAGCAGTGCTCCTGGGTGGGGACAGGGGGCTCTTGAAGCTTTCTTT; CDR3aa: CASSAPGWGQGALEAFF
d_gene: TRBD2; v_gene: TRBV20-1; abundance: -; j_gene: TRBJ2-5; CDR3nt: TGCAGTGCTAGTAGGCGGGGGGGCCTGGAGACCCAGTACTTC; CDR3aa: CSASRRGGLETQYF
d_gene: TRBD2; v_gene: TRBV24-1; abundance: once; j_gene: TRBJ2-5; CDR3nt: TGTGCCACCAGTGATAGACTAGCGGGGGGGCCTTATCAAGAGACCCAGTACTTC; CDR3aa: CATSDRLAGGPYQETQYF
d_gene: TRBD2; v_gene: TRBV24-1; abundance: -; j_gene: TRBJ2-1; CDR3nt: TGTGCCACCAGTGATTTTCGGGGGGGCTTCCACAATGAGCAGTTCTTC; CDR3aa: CATSDFRGGFHNEQFF
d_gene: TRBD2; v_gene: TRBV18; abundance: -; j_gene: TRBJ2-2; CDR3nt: TGTGCCAGCTCACCACAGACGACGGGGGGGTTTTCCGGGGAGCTGTTTTTT; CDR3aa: CASSPQTTGGFSGELFF
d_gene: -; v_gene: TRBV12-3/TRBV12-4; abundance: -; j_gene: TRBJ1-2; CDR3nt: TGTGCCAGCAGTTGGACAGCTAACTATGGCTACACCTTC; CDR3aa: CASSWTANYGYTF
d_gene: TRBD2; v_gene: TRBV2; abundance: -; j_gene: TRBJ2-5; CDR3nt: TGTGCCAGCAGTGAAGACAACGGGGGGTTTGAGACCCAGTACTTC; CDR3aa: CASSEDNGGFETQYF
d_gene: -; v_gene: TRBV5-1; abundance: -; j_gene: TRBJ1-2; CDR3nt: TGCGCCAGCAGCCCCGACGGGTTTTATGGCTACACCTTC; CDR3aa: CASSPDGFYGYTF
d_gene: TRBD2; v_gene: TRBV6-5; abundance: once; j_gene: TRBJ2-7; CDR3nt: TGTGCCAGCACCGACGGGGCGGGGGGTAACTACGAGCAGTACTTC; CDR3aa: CASTDGAGGNYEQYF
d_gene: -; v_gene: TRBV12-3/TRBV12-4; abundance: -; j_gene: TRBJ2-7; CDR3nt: TGTGCCAGCAGTCCTTTCGTTTACGAGCAGTACTTC; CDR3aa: CASSPFVYEQYF
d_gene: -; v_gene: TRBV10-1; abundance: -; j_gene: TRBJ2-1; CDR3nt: TGCGCCAGCAGTGGGACTAACGACAATGAGCAGTTCTTC; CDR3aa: CASSGTNDNEQFF
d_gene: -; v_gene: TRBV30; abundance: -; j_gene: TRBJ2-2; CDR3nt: TGTGCCTGGAGTGTCCCAACTAACACCGGGGAGCTGTTTTTT; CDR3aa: CAWSVPTNTGELFF
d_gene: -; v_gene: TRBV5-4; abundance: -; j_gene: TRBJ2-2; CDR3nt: TGTGCCAGCAGCCCCGGCACGAGGTCAAGGGGTGCCGGGGAGCTGTTTTTT; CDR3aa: CASSPGTRSRGAGELFF